A selection of T cell receptor beta chains follows, all from one sample in a study of shared clonotypes between healthy human individuals. Sequencing used immunoSEQ multiplex PCR; TCRdb keeps in-frame clones, though not all of them. This sample carries over 1.4 million clones, roughly 95% of them seen once, and the ten largest clones take about 1.2%. The specimen sequenced was naive CD4+ T cells sorted from blood. These receptors were taken from a young man in good health. Both conserved end residues are part of each CDR3. The D gene is left open where the match is weak. Only some rows state a clone size, as once, few, many or a class for expanded clones.

v_gene	j_gene	d_gene	abundance	CDR3nt	CDR3aa
TRBV28	TRBJ2-6	TRBD2	.	TGTGCCAGCAAGACTAGCGGGTCCTCTGGGGCCAACGTCCTGACTTTC	CASKTSGSSGANVLTF
TRBV11-2	TRBJ2-1	TRBD2	.	TGTGCCAGCAGAAAGCGGGAGGGGGACAATGAGCAGTTCTTC	CASRKREGDNEQFF
TRBV28	TRBJ1-1	.	.	TGTGCCAGTCATACAGGGCTCACTGAAGCTTTCTTT	CASHTGLTEAFF
TRBV5-1	TRBJ1-2	.	.	TGCGCCATCAGGATTGTGGATAAAAACAGGGAATTGGAAGGCTACACCTTC	CAIRIVDKNRELEGYTF
TRBV6-1	TRBJ2-5	TRBD1	.	TGTGCCAGCAGTGTCCGGGACAGGGGAGGAGAGACCCAGTACTTC	CASSVRDRGGETQYF
TRBV5-1	TRBJ2-7	.	.	TGCGCCAGCAGCCAGAGGGACTCACAGACGAGCTACGAGCAGTACTTC	CASSQRDSQTSYEQYF
TRBV9	TRBJ2-7	TRBD2	.	TGTGCCAGCAGCGTAGGCCCGACCGTCTCTAGCGGGACCTACTACGAGCAGTACTTC	CASSVGPTVSSGTYYEQYF
TRBV5-4	TRBJ2-1	.	.	TGTGCCAGCAGCTTGGATCACCAAAACAATGAGCAGTTCTTC	CASSLDHQNNEQFF
TRBV10-1	TRBJ2-7	TRBD2	.	TGCGCCAGCAGTGATTGGACTAGTAATTACGAGCAGTACTTC	CASSDWTSNYEQYF
TRBV7-8	TRBJ1-2	.	.	TGTGCCAGCAGCTTCGGGACGGTCAGAGGTGACACCTTC	CASSFGTVRGDTF
TRBV5-1	TRBJ2-1	.	.	TGCGCCAGCAGCTTGGCGTGGGACTCCTACAATGAGCAGTTCTTC	CASSLAWDSYNEQFF
TRBV30	TRBJ1-3	.	.	TGTGCCTGGAGTGTTACAGCTGGAAACACCATATATTTT	CAWSVTAGNTIYF
TRBV30	TRBJ2-7	TRBD1	.	TGTGCCTGGGACAGGGGCTACGAGCAGTACTTC	CAWDRGYEQYF
TRBV5-1	TRBJ1-1	.	.	TGCGCCAGCAGCTTGGTCGTGAACACTAAAGCTTTCTTT	CASSLVVNTKAFF
TRBV5-5	TRBJ1-5	.	.	TGTGCCAGCAACGACGGGAACCTTGTTAACAATCAGCCCCAGCATTTT	CASNDGNLVNNQPQHF
TRBV2	TRBJ2-1	TRBD2	.	TGTGCCAGCAGTTCCCGGACTAGCGGGAGCTCCTACAATGAGCAGTTCTTC	CASSSRTSGSSYNEQFF
TRBV10-1	TRBJ2-7	TRBD2	once	TGCGCCAGCAGCCGGGGGCTAGCGGGATCTAACCGGTACGAGCAGTACTTC	CASSRGLAGSNRYEQYF
TRBV7-8	TRBJ1-5	.	.	TGTGCCAGCAGCCCGATTAGGGCCAATGGGCCCCAGCATTTT	CASSPIRANGPQHF
TRBV5-1	TRBJ2-7	.	.	TGCGCCAGCAGCTTGAAGGTCGGATCCTACGAGCAGTACTTC	CASSLKVGSYEQYF
TRBV15	TRBJ2-5	.	.	TGTGCCACCAGCAGAGGGCCGAGAACGGAGACCCAGTACTTC	CATSRGPRTETQYF
TRBV5-1	TRBJ2-3	.	.	TGCGCCAGCAGCTTTGGGGGCTTTAGCGGGGGACAGGGCTCCACAGATACGCAGTATTTT	CASSFGGFSGGQGSTDTQYF
TRBV9	TRBJ2-7	TRBD2	.	TGTGCCAGCAGCGTAGAAGGGACTAGCGGGATCAACGAGCAGTACTTC	CASSVEGTSGINEQYF
TRBV27	TRBJ2-7	.	.	TGTGCCAGCAGTGCCCACCCTTACGAGCAGTACTTC	CASSAHPYEQYF
TRBV7-6	TRBJ1-1	.	.	TGTGCCAGCAGCCAAGCTGGATGGGGGGCGGCTTTCTTT	CASSQAGWGAAFF
TRBV5-5	TRBJ1-2	TRBD1	.	TGTGCCAGCAGCCTCCTGACAGGGAGCCCGGACTTCTATGGCTACACCTTC	CASSLLTGSPDFYGYTF
TRBV10-1	TRBJ2-4	.	.	TGCGCCAGCAGTAGGGGAGTTGGTAACATTCAGTACTTC	CASSRGVGNIQYF
TRBV11-2	TRBJ2-7	.	once	TGTGCCAGCAGCTTCGGGTCCTACGAGCAGTACTTC	CASSFGSYEQYF
TRBV5-1	TRBJ2-6	.	.	TGCGCCAGCAGCCCCGGGACTGTTGGGGCCAACGTCCTGACTTTC	CASSPGTVGANVLTF
TRBV6-5	TRBJ2-7	.	.	TGTGCCAGCAGTTACTCACGGGCCTCCTACGAGCAGTACTTC	CASSYSRASYEQYF
TRBV29-1	TRBJ2-5	.	.	TGCAGCGTTGAGCCGGGGGAGACCCAGTACTTC	CSVEPGETQYF
TRBV5-1	TRBJ2-2	TRBD1	.	TGCGCCAGCAGCTCCGGACAGGGGGTCGGGGAGCTGTTTTTT	CASSSGQGVGELFF
TRBV4-3	TRBJ2-7	TRBD2	once	TGCGCCAGCAGCCAGAAGCGGGAGGGATGGTACGAGCAGTACTTC	CASSQKREGWYEQYF
TRBV5-1	TRBJ2-1	.	once	TGCGCCAGCAAAACGGCCTCGTCCTACAATGAGCAGTTCTTC	CASKTASSYNEQFF
TRBV28	TRBJ1-5	TRBD1	.	TGTGCCAGCAGGACAGGGGCGGATCAGCCCCAGCATTTT	CASRTGADQPQHF
TRBV11-2	TRBJ1-1	.	.	TGTGCCAGCAGCTTCCGGGCCCGGGAGGCTTTCTTT	CASSFRAREAFF
TRBV5-1	TRBJ2-1	TRBD1	.	TGCGCCAGCAGCTTACCGGGACAGGTTAACAATGAGCAGTTCTTC	CASSLPGQVNNEQFF
TRBV7-2	TRBJ2-7	.	.	TGTGCCAGCAGCCAGGGGGGGGGACTCGTCTCCTACGAGCAGTACTTC	CASSQGGGLVSYEQYF
TRBV2	TRBJ1-5	TRBD1	.	TGTGCCAGCAGCCGACAGGGAGATCAGCCCCAGCATTTT	CASSRQGDQPQHF
TRBV28	TRBJ2-2	.	.	TGTGCCAGCAGTAAGGGGAACACCGGGGAGCTGTTTTTT	CASSKGNTGELFF
TRBV20-1	TRBJ2-5	TRBD1	.	TGCAGTGTTGGACAGGGCGAGACCCAGTACTTC	CSVGQGETQYF
TRBV10-2	TRBJ1-5	.	.	TGCGCCAGCAGATCAACAGGGCTCAATCAGCCCCAGCATTTT	CASRSTGLNQPQHF
TRBV10-3	TRBJ2-2	.	.	TGTGCCATCAGTGGGACAGAAGATACCGGGGAGCTGTTTTTT	CAISGTEDTGELFF
TRBV7-2	TRBJ2-1	TRBD1	.	TGTGCCAGCAGCCGGGGACAGTACAATGAGCAGTTCTTC	CASSRGQYNEQFF
TRBV7-9	TRBJ1-5	.	.	TGTGCCAGCAGCTTAGGAGATCAGCCCCAGCATTTT	CASSLGDQPQHF
TRBV14	TRBJ1-1	.	.	TGTGCCAGCAGCCAAGATCTGGGAGTTACCACTGAAGCTTTCTTT	CASSQDLGVTTEAFF
TRBV28	TRBJ1-2	.	.	TGTGCCAGCATCAGGACGGCGGCTAACTATGGCTACACCTTC	CASIRTAANYGYTF
TRBV9	TRBJ1-1	TRBD1	.	TGTGCCAGCAGCGTAGCCGTGGACAGGACGAACACTGAAGCTTTCTTT	CASSVAVDRTNTEAFF
TRBV19	TRBJ1-4	.	.	TGTGCCAGTACCAGTCCGGGCCGGAATGAAAAACTGTTTTTT	CASTSPGRNEKLFF
TRBV11-3	TRBJ2-1	TRBD1	once	TGTGCCAGCAGCAAAGGACAGGGGATGGGCTACAATGAGCAGTTCTTC	CASSKGQGMGYNEQFF
TRBV4-1	TRBJ2-5	.	.	TGCGCCAGCAGCCACACAGGGCTCCAAGAGACCCAGTACTTC	CASSHTGLQETQYF
TRBV14	TRBJ2-5	.	.	TGTGCCAGCAGCATCCGGGGGCGAGAGACCCAGTACTTC	CASSIRGRETQYF
TRBV6-6	TRBJ2-5	.	.	TGTGCCAGCAGTTTCAAAGAGACCCAGTACTTC	CASSFKETQYF
TRBV2	TRBJ2-6	.	.	TGTGCCAGCAGTGACGGCAGGGCTGGGGCCAACGTCCTGACTTTC	CASSDGRAGANVLTF
TRBV4-3	TRBJ2-7	.	once	TGCGCCAGCAGCCAAGACAGCTTACCTAACGAGCAGTACTTC	CASSQDSLPNEQYF
TRBV5-1	TRBJ1-1	.	.	TGCGCCAGCAGCCCGAGGCCGGGACGGAGCACTGAAGCTTTCTTT	CASSPRPGRSTEAFF